The T cell receptor (beta chain) described here comes from a study of PD-1 blockade in classical Hodgkin lymphoma. Study overall: The patients were dosed with nivolumab 3 mg/kg, infused intravenously every 2 weeks.

The study, taken as a whole, reports: Whoever responded completely had baseline diversity much like that seen in newly diagnosed patients. Nivolumab starters within 1 year of ASCT were excluded. Reported findings placed baseline TCR diversity lower in newly diagnosed patients (compared with healthy donors).

TCRdb's copy holds only in-frame clones and misses some; the assay was immunoSEQ multiplex PCR. The sample shows 90,000 to 100,000 clones, roughly 80% of them seen only once. On this clone itself: Its antigen is as yet unknown.

Each and every patient relapsed after autologous stem cell transplantation, and patients got differing brentuximab vedotin exposure. The V gene's germline CDR1 is SGHRS and CDR2 YFSETQ. CDR3 length equals 15 residues. Deletions cut 6 bases from V and 2 bases from J, with 17 bases between. The chain employs TRBV5-1 and TRBJ1-2, with TRBD1 as a possible D gene (6 bases). The sample here was peripheral blood mononuclear cells (PBMCs), taken before the second cycle of nivolumab. The sequence came from a human donor with classical Hodgkin lymphoma. The CDR3 loop is CASMAGTLRNYGYTF. The CDR3 coding sequence is TGCGCCAGCATGGCAGGGACACTCAGAAACTATGGCTACACCTTC. Using reference TRBV5-1 and TRBJ1-2 for the parts outside the CDR3, the full variable domain is KAGVTQTPRYLIKTRGQQVTLSCSPISGHRSVSWYQQTPGQGLQFLFEYFSETQRNKGNFPGRFSGRQFSNSRSEMNVSTLELGDSALYLCASMAGTLRNYGYTFGSGTRLTVV.